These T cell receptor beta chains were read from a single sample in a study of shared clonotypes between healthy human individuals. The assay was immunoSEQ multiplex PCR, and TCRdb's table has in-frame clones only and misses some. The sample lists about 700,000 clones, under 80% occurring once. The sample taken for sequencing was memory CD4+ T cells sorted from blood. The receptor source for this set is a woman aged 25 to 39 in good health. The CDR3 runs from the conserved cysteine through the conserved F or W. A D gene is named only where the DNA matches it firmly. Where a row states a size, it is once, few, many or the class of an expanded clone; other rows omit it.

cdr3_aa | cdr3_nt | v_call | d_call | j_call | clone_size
CASSLGLAGVGETQYF | TGTGCCAGCAGCCTGGGACTAGCGGGAGTGGGGGAGACCCAGTACTTC | TRBV7-9 | TRBD2 | TRBJ2-5 | .
CASSDLASEQYF | TGCGCCAGCAGTGACCTAGCTTCCGAGCAGTACTTC | TRBV10-1 | . | TRBJ2-7 | few
CSAIREKNTEAFF | TGCAGCGCCATCCGGGAAAAGAACACTGAAGCTTTCTTT | TRBV29-1 | . | TRBJ1-1 | .
CASSFYGETQYF | TGTGCCAGCAGCTTCTACGGAGAGACCCAGTACTTC | TRBV7-2 | . | TRBJ2-5 | few
CASSPAGTAKPQHF | TGTGCCAGCAGCCCTGCCGGGACAGCCAAGCCCCAGCATTTT | TRBV28 | TRBD1 | TRBJ1-5 | .
CAWSAYYEQYF | TGTGCCTGGAGTGCGTACTACGAGCAGTACTTC | TRBV30 | . | TRBJ2-7 | .
CASSPVDRGRGEDNEKLFF | TGTGCCAGCAGCCCCGTAGACAGGGGAAGGGGGGAGGATAATGAAAAACTGTTTTTT | TRBV28 | TRBD1 | TRBJ1-4 | .
CASSQVGETQYF | TGTGCCAGCAGCCAGGTGGGGGAGACCCAGTACTTC | TRBV7-3 | . | TRBJ2-5 | .
CASQGEVTKNIQYF | TGTGCCTCCCAGGGTGAGGTAACCAAAAACATTCAGTACTTC | TRBV30 | . | TRBJ2-4 | once
CASSLGNRGETQYF | TGCGCCAGCAGCTTGGGTAACAGGGGAGAGACCCAGTACTTC | TRBV5-1 | TRBD1 | TRBJ2-5 | .
CASSLLGVTNEKLFF | TGTGCCAGCAGCTTACTTGGGGTAACTAATGAAAAACTGTTTTTT | TRBV7-2 | . | TRBJ1-4 | .
CASRPGGGGQETQYF | TGTGCCAGCAGGCCAGGTGGCGGGGGACAAGAGACCCAGTACTTC | TRBV27 | TRBD2 | TRBJ2-5 | .
CASSQAGQIIYGYTF | TGCGCCAGCAGCCAAGCTGGACAGATAATCTATGGCTACACCTTC | TRBV4-1 | . | TRBJ1-2 | .
CASVFGTSGNNEQFF | TGTGCCAGCGTGTTTGGGACTAGCGGTAACAATGAGCAGTTCTTC | TRBV28 | TRBD2 | TRBJ2-1 | .
CASSLVAATEAFF | TGTGCCAGCAGTTTAGTCGCAGCCACTGAAGCTTTCTTT | TRBV27 | . | TRBJ1-1 | .
CASSLGRTYGGYTF | TGTGCCAGCAGTTTAGGGCGGACCTATGGGGGCTACACCTTC | TRBV28 | . | TRBJ1-2 | .
CASRRDQTAGELFF | TGTGCCAGCAGGCGGGACCAGACGGCCGGGGAGCTGTTTTTT | TRBV28 | . | TRBJ2-2 | .
CASSLVPRFGEQFF | TGTGCCAGCAGCTTAGTCCCCAGGTTTGGTGAGCAGTTCTTC | TRBV11-2 | . | TRBJ2-1 | .
CASSELRPGGRTEAFF | TGCGCCAGCAGTGAGCTTCGGCCAGGGGGAAGAACTGAAGCTTTCTTT | TRBV10-1 | TRBD1 | TRBJ1-1 | .
CASSIASGYTGELFF | TGTGCCAGCAGCATAGCTAGCGGTTACACCGGGGAGCTGTTTTTT | TRBV7-2 | TRBD2 | TRBJ2-2 | .
CASRDRGSSYEQYF | TGTGCCAGCAGGGACAGGGGGAGCTCCTACGAGCAGTACTTC | TRBV28 | TRBD1 | TRBJ2-7 | .
CASRSSGSPYNEQFF | TGTGCCAGCAGATCTAGCGGGAGTCCCTACAATGAGCAGTTCTTC | TRBV6-1 | TRBD2 | TRBJ2-1 | few
CASSKEGGAYNEQFF | TGTGCCAGCAGCAAAGAGGGTGGCGCCTACAATGAGCAGTTCTTC | TRBV11-3 | . | TRBJ2-1 | .
CASSLEAGGHEQYF | TGTGCCAGCAGCTTAGAAGCAGGGGGCCACGAGCAGTACTTC | TRBV7-8 | TRBD1 | TRBJ2-7 | once
CASSSLSYGYTF | TGTGCCAGCAGTTCTCTATCCTATGGCTACACCTTC | TRBV6-1 | . | TRBJ1-2 | .
CASSLVGTGSWGYEQYF | TGTGCCAGCAGCTTAGTGGGCACCGGGTCTTGGGGCTACGAGCAGTACTTC | TRBV7-8 | . | TRBJ2-7 | .
CASSWTGVDGNTIYF | TGTGCCAGCAGTTGGACAGGGGTCGACGGAAACACCATATATTTT | TRBV28 | TRBD1 | TRBJ1-3 | .
CASSPVSSGARGFYGYTF | TGTGCCAGCAGCCCCGTTTCCAGTGGGGCTCGAGGGTTCTATGGCTACACCTTC | TRBV11-2 | . | TRBJ1-2 | .
CASSSGGLAGQETQYF | TGTGCCAGCAGCTCGGGGGGGCTAGCGGGGCAAGAGACCCAGTACTTC | TRBV11-2 | TRBD2 | TRBJ2-5 | .
CASSFGSQETQYF | TGTGCCAGCAGCTTTGGATCACAAGAGACCCAGTACTTC | TRBV11-2 | . | TRBJ2-5 | .
CASIGTENTGELFF | TGCGCCAGCATTGGGACCGAGAACACCGGGGAGCTGTTTTTT | TRBV5-1 | . | TRBJ2-2 | .
CASSREGAFRETQYF | TGTGCCAGCAGCCGGGAGGGGGCCTTTCGAGAGACCCAGTACTTC | TRBV5-8 | . | TRBJ2-5 | .
CAKRSQPDTEAFF | TGTGCCAAAAGGAGTCAGCCGGATACTGAAGCTTTCTTT | TRBV10-3 | . | TRBJ1-1 | few
CASSIGAGVALTQYF | TGTGCCAGTAGTATAGGGGCGGGAGTAGCTCTTACGCAGTATTTT | TRBV19 | TRBD2 | TRBJ2-3 | .
CASSSTARAFF | TGTGCCAGCAGTTCGACAGCAAGAGCTTTCTTT | TRBV28 | . | TRBJ1-1 | .
CASSIRRRVNTEAFF | TGTGCCAGTAGTATTAGACGCCGGGTGAACACTGAAGCTTTCTTT | TRBV19 | . | TRBJ1-1 | .
CASSVDWGKNSPLHF | TGTGCCAGCAGCGTAGATTGGGGGAAAAATTCACCCCTCCACTTT | TRBV9 | . | TRBJ1-6 | .
CASSLRGSEYNEQFF | TGTGCCAGCAGCTTAAGGGGGAGCGAATACAATGAGCAGTTCTTC | TRBV11-1 | . | TRBJ2-1 | .
CASSQRGSDYEQYF | TGCGCCAGCAGCCAGCGGGGGAGCGATTACGAGCAGTACTTC | TRBV5-1 | TRBD2 | TRBJ2-7 | .
CASSPRSMNTEAFF | TGTGCCAGCTCACCACGATCTATGAACACTGAAGCTTTCTTT | TRBV18 | . | TRBJ1-1 | .
CASSLVDREAFF | TGTGCCAGCAGCTTAGTGGACAGAGAAGCTTTCTTT | TRBV7-2 | . | TRBJ1-1 | few
CASSGAGTSGRAVRDEQFF | TGTGCCAGCAGCGGAGCCGGGACTAGCGGGAGGGCCGTGCGGGATGAGCAGTTCTTC | TRBV7-6 | TRBD2 | TRBJ2-1 | few
CASSLAMRGVIHSTDTQYF | TGTGCCAGCAGCTTAGCGATGAGAGGGGTCATACATTCCACAGATACGCAGTATTTT | TRBV7-8 | . | TRBJ2-3 | .
CASSPPSRAGNTIYF | TGTGCCAGCTCACCACCATCGAGGGCTGGAAACACCATATATTTT | TRBV18 | . | TRBJ1-3 | .
CASSEEKGPFYGYTF | TGTGCCAGCAGTGAAGAAAAGGGACCCTTCTATGGCTACACCTTC | TRBV6-1 | . | TRBJ1-2 | .
CASSPHGAASNYGYTF | TGTGCCAGCAGCCCCCATGGAGCGGCGAGTAACTATGGCTACACCTTC | TRBV7-9 | . | TRBJ1-2 | .
CASSQRTGNEKLFF | TGTGCCAGTAGCCAGCGGACAGGGAATGAAAAACTGTTTTTT | TRBV19 | TRBD1 | TRBJ1-4 | .
CASSYPGPTREQYF | TGTGCCAGCAGTTACCCGGGACCGACCCGGGAGCAGTACTTC | TRBV28 | . | TRBJ2-7 | few
CSVAPGGYDQPQHF | TGCAGCGTTGCCCCAGGGGGCTACGATCAGCCCCAGCATTTT | TRBV29-1 | TRBD1 | TRBJ1-5 | .
CASSQGPAGNYGYTF | TGTGCCAGCAGCCAGGGGCCGGCAGGCAACTATGGCTACACCTTC | TRBV14 | . | TRBJ1-2 | .